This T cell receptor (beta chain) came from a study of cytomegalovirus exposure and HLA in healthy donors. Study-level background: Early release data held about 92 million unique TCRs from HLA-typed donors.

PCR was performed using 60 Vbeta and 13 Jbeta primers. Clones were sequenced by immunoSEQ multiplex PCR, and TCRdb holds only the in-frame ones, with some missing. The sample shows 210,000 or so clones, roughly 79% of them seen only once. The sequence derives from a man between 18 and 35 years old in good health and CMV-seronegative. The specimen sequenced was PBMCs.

This CDR3 is CASSLYPGRAGEKLFF. CDR3 coding DNA: TGTGCCAGCAGTTTATACCCAGGGCGTGCAGGGGAAAAACTGTTTTTT. This sequence joins TRBV27 and TRBJ1-4, with a weak D call TRBD1 (5 bases). V was trimmed by 1 base and J by 8 bases, leaving 17 bases between them. The germline V gene has CDR1 MNHEY and CDR2 SMNVEV (reference sequence). This CDR3 is 16 amino acids long.